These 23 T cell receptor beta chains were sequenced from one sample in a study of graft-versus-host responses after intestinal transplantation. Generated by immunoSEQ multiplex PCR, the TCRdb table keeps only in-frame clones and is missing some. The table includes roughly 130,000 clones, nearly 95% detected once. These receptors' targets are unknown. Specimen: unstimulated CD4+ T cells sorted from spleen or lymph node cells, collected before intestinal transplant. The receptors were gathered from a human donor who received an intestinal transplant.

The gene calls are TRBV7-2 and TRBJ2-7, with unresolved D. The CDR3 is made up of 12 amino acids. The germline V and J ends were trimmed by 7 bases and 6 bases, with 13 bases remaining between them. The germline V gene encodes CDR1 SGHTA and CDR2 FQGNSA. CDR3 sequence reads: CASKKGVGEQYF. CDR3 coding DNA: TGTGCCAGCAAAAAGGGTGTCGGCGAGCAGTACTTC.

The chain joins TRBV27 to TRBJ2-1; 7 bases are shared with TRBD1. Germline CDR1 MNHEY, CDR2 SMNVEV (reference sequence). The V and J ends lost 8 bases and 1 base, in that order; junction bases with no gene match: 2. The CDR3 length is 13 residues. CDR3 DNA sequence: TGTGCCAGCGAGACAGGGTCCTACAATGAGCAGTTCTTC. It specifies CASETGSYNEQFF.

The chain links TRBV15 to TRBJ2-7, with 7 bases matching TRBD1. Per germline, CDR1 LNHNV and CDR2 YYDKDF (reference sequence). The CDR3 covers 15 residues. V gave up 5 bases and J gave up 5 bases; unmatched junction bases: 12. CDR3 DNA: TGTGCCACCAGCCCCACGACAGGGAACGGCAACGAGCAGTACTTC. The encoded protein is CATSPTTGNGNEQYF.

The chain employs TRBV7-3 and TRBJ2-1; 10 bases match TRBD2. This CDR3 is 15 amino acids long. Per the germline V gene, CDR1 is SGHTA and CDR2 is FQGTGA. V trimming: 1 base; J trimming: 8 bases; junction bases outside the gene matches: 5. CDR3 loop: CASSLKAGGPHEQFF. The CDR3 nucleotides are TGTGCCAGCAGCTTAAAAGCGGGAGGGCCCCATGAGCAGTTCTTC. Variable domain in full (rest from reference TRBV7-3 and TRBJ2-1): GAGVSQTPSNKVTEKGKYVELRCDPISGHTALYWYRQSLGQGPEFLIYFQGTGAADDSGLPNDRFFAVRPEGSVSTLKIQRTERGDSAVYLCASSLKAGGPHEQFFGPGTRLTVL.

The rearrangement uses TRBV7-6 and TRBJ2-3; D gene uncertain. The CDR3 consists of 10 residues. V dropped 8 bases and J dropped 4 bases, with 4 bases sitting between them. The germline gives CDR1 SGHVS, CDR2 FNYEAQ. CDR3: CASGADTQYF. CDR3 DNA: TGTGCCAGCGGGGCAGATACGCAGTATTTT.

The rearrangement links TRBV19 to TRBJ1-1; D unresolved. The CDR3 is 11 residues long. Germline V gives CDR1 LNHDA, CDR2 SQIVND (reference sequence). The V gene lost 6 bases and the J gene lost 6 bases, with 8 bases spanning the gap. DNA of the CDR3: TGTGCCAGTAGGGGCGACGCTGAAGCTTTCTTT. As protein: CASRGDAEAFF.

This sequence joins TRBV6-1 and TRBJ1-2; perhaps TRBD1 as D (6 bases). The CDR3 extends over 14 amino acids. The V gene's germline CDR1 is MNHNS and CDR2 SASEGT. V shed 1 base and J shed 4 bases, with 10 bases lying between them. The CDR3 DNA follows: TGTGCCAGCAGTGAAGAAGGGGGTCCCTATGGCTACACCTTC. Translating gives CASSEEGGPYGYTF.

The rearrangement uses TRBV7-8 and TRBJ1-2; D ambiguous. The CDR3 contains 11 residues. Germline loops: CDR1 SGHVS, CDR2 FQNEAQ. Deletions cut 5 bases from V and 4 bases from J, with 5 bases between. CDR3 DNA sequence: TGTGCCAGCAGCCCCACCTATGGCTACACCTTC. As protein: CASSPTYGYTF.

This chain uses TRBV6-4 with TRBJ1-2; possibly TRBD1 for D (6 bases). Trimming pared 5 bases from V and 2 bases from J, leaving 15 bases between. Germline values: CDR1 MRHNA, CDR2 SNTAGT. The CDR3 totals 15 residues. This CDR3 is CASSREEGGNYGYTF. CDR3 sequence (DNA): TGTGCCAGCAGTCGGGAGGAGGGGGGGAACTATGGCTACACCTTC.

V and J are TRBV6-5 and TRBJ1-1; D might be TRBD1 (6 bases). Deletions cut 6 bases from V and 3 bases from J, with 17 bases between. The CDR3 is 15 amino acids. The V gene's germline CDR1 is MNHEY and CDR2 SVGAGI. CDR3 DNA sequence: TGTGCCAGCAGGCGAAGGAGGGCAGGGGACACTGAAGCTTTCTTT. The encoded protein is CASRRRRAGDTEAFF.

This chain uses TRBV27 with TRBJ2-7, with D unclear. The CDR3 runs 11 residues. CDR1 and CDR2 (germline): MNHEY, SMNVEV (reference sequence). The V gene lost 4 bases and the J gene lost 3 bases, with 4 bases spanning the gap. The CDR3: CASSSLYEQYF. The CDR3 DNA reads TGTGCCAGCAGTTCGCTCTACGAGCAGTACTTC.

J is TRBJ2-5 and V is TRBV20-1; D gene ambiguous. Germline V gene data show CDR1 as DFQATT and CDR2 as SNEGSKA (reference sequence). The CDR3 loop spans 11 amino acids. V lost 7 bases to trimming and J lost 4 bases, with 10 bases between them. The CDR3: CSVGSRETQYF. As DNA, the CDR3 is TGCAGTGTAGGGTCGAGAGAGACCCAGTACTTC.

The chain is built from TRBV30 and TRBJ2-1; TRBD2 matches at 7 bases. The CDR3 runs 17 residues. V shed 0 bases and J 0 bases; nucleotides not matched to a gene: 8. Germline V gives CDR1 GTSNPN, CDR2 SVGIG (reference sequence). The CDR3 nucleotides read TGTGCCTGGAGTGTACGACTAGCCCCGGGCTCCTACAATGAGCAGTTCTTC. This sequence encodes CAWSVRLAPGSYNEQFF.

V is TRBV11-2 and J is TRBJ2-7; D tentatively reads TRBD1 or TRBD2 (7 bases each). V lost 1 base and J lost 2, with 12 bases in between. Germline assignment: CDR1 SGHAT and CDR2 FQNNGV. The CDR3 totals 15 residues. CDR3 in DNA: TGTGCCAGCAGCTTAGTTCAGGGGGGGGCCTACGAGCAGTACTTC. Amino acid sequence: CASSLVQGGAYEQYF.

As DNA, the CDR3 is TGTGCCAGCAGTTTACCCGGGACAGGGACTACTGAAGCTTTCTTT. It specifies CASSLPGTGTTEAFF. The J gene is TRBJ1-1, the V gene TRBV28; the match to TRBD1 covers 9 bases. V shed 2 bases and J 5 bases; nucleotides not matched to a gene: 6. CDR1 and CDR2 from the germline V gene are MDHEN and SYDVKM. This CDR3 has 15 amino acids. Full variable domain (missing parts from reference TRBV28 and TRBJ1-1): DVKVTQSSRYLVKRTGEKVFLECVQDMDHENMFWYRQDPGLGLRLIYFSYDVKMKEKGDIPEGYSVSREKKERFSLILESASTNQTSMYLCASSLPGTGTTEAFFGQGTRLTVV.

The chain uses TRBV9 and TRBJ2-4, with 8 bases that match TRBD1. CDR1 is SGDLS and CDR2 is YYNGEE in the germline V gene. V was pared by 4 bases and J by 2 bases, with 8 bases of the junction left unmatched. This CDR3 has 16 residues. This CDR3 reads CASSITGTGPKNIQYF. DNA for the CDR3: TGTGCCAGCAGCATCACCGGGACAGGCCCCAAAAACATTCAGTACTTC.

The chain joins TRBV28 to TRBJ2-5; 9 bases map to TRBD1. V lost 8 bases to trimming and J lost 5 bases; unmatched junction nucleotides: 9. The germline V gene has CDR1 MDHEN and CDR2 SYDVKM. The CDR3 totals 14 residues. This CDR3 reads CASAGQGKRETQYF. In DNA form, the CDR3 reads TGTGCCAGCGCCGGACAGGGGAAAAGGGAGACCCAGTACTTC.

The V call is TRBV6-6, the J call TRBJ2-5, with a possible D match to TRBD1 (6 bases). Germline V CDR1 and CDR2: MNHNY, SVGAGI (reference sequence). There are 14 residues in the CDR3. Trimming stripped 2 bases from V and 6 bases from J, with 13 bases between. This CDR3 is CASSYLLQGKTQYF. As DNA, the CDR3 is TGTGCCAGCAGTTACCTTCTCCAGGGGAAGACCCAGTACTTC.

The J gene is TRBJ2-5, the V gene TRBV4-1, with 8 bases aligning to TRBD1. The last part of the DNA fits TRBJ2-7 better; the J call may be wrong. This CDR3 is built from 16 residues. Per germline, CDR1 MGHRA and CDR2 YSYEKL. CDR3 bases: TGCGCCAGCAGCCACCACGGACAGGGTCTTCTCTACGAGCAGTACTTC. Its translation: CASSHHGQGLLYEQYF.

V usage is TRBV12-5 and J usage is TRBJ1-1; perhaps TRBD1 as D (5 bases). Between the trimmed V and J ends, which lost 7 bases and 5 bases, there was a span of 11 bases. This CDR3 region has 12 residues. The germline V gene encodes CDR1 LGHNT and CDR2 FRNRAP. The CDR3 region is CASVQGGTEAFF. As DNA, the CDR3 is TGTGCTAGTGTTCAGGGTGGGACTGAAGCTTTCTTT.

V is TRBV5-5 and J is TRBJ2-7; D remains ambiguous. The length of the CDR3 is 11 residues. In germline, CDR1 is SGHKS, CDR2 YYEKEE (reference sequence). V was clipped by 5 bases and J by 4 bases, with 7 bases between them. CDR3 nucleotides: TGTGCCAGCAGGGGTGTGTACGAGCAGTACTTC. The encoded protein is CASRGVYEQYF.

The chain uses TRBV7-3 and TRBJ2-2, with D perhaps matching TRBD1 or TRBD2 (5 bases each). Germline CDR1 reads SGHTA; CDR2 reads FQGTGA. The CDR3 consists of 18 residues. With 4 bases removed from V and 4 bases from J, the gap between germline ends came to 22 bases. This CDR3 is CASSSTPRDPAGTGELFF. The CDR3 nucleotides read TGTGCCAGCAGCTCAACACCCCGGGACCCCGCGGGCACCGGGGAGCTGTTTTTT.

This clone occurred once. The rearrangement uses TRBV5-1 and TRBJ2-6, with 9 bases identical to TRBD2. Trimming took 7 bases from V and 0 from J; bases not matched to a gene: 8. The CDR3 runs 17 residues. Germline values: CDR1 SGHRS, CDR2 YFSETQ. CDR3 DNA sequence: TGCGCCAGCGCGGGAGGGACAACCCGCTCTGGGGCCAACGTCCTGACTTTC. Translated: CASAGGTTRSGANVLTF. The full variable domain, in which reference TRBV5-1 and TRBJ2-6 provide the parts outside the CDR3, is KAGVTQTPRYLIKTRGQQVTLSCSPISGHRSVSWYQQTPGQGLQFLFEYFSETQRNKGNFPGRFSGRQFSNSRSEMNVSTLELGDSALYLCASAGGTTRSGANVLTFGAGSRLTVL.